Sequencing of this T cell receptor (beta chain) was carried out in a study of shared clonotypes between healthy human individuals. For each subset, genomic DNA was distributed in equal portions over several immunoSEQ plates. Data came from immunoSEQ multiplex PCR; TCRdb stores just in-frame clones and leaves some out. The sample yields some 2.3 million clones, about 92% seen once. CD45RA-negative memory and CD45RA+ naive subsets were split from the CD4+ cells. Findings and caveats of the study: Roughly 5% of naive CD4 clonotypes were shared across a handful of donors. In the sorted subsets, rarefaction showed sequencing was incomplete despite large depth.

Comments on this clone: As yet, its antigen is unknown.

The receptor was isolated from a man aged 18 to 29 in good health. Some clones in this sample may be carry-over from other donors' samples. Material for sequencing was naive CD4+ T cells from PBMCs. The sample's subset: CD45RA+ positively selected.

CDR3 residues: CASSPYGEGPQPQHF. Here the CDR3 DNA reads TGCGCCAGCAGCCCATACGGGGAGGGACCTCAGCCCCAGCATTTT. The chain has TRBV4-1 and TRBJ1-5; TRBD1 is a possible D gene (5 bases). The CDR3 consists of 15 residues. CDR1 MGHRA and CDR2 YSYEKL come from the germline V gene. Between the trimmed V and J ends, which lost 4 bases and 6 bases, there was a span of 16 bases.